This paragraph covers one TCR beta chain sequence. Naive CD8 cells were CD45RO-negative, positively selected for CCR7, excluding terminally differentiated effector memory CD45RA+ cells. The data derive from a study of shared clonotypes between healthy human individuals. Libraries were prepared by immunoSEQ multiplex PCR; TCRdb keeps only in-frame clonotypes and omits some of them. The sample shows nearly 600,000 clones, around 95% of them seen only once. V shed 2 bases, J shed 3 bases, and the junction held 3 bases outside the gene matches. CDR3 length: 16 residues. Germline CDR1 and CDR2: MDHEN and SYDVKM.

This sequence joins TRBV28 and TRBJ2-1, with 11 bases fitting TRBD2. Sequenced material: naive CD8+ T cells sorted from blood. This clonotype was obtained from a woman in her thirties in good health. The CDR3 protein is CASSLLAGGDYNEQFF. The CDR3, as DNA: TGTGCCAGCAGTTTACTAGCGGGAGGAGACTACAATGAGCAGTTCTTC.